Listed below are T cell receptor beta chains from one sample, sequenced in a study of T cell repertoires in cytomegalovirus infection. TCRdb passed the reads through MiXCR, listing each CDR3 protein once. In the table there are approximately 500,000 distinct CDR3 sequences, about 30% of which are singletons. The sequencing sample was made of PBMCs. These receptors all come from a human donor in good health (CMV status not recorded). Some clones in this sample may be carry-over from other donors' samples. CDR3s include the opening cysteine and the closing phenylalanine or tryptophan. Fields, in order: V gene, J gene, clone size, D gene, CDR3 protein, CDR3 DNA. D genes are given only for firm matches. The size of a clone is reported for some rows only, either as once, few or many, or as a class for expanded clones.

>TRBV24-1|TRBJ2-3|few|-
CATSDPGSGGTDTQYF
TGTGCCACCAGTGACCCCGGGAGTGGAGGGACAGATACGCAGTATTTT
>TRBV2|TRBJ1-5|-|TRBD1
CASSEAPGTGGRDF
TGTGCCAGCAGTGAAGCGCCCGGGACAGGGGGCCGGGATTTT
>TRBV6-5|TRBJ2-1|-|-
CASRRGAGNEQFF
TGTGCCAGCCGCCGGGGGGCCGGGAATGAGCAGTTCTTC
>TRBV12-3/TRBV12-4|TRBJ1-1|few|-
CASSINRDTEAFF
TGTGCCAGCAGTATAAACAGGGACACTGAAGCTTTCTTT
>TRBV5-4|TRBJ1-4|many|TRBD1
CASSLEQGDEKLFF
TGTGCCAGCAGCTTGGAACAGGGGGACGAAAAACTGTTTTTT
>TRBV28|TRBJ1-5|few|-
CASSRRDHSSNQPQHF
TGTGCCAGCAGCCGAAGGGACCATTCTAGCAATCAGCCCCAGCATTTT
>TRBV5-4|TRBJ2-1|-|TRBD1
CASSFRDRSNEQFF
TGTGCCAGCAGCTTTAGGGACAGGAGTAATGAGCAGTTCTTC
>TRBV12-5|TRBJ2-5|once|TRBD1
CASGLDVGTGGETQYF
TGTGCTAGTGGTTTGGACGTCGGGACAGGGGGAGAGACCCAGTACTTC
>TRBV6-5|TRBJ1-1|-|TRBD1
CASSYDRVVLTEAFF
TGTGCCAGCAGTTACGACAGGGTAGTTTTAACTGAAGCTTTCTTT
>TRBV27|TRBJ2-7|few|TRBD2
CASSSPGGSSYEQYF
TGTGCCAGCTCCTCTCCGGGGGGTAGCTCCTACGAGCAGTACTTC
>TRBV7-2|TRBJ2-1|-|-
CASSLAARDLRNEQIF
TGTGCCAGCAGCTTAGCAGCGAGAGACCTTAGAAATGAGCAGATCTTC
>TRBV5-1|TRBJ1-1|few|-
CASNERRGLNTEAFF
TGCGCCAGCAACGAAAGACGAGGCCTGAACACTGAAGCTTTCTTT
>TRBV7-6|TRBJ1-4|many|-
CASSPRWGSSATNEKLFF
TGTGCCAGCAGCCCACGTTGGGGCAGTTCCGCAACTAATGAAAAACTGTTTTTT
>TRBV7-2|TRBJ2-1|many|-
CASSPTSDSYNEQFF
TGTGCCAGCAGCCCTACTAGTGACTCCTACAATGAGCAGTTCTTC
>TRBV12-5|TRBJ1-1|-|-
CASGERGGLNTEAFF
TGTGCTAGTGGAGAACGGGGGGGCCTTAACACTGAAGCTTTCTTT
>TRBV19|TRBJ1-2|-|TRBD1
CASTADRGLYGYTF
TGTGCCAGTACCGCCGACAGGGGGCTCTATGGCTACACCTTC
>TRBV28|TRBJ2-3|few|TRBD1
CASSLPHTGAVRVTDTQYF
TGTGCCAGCAGCCTCCCCCACACAGGGGCGGTTCGTGTCACAGATACGCAGTATTTT
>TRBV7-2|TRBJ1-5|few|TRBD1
CASSPDRGSQPQHF
TGTGCCAGCAGCCCCGACAGGGGCAGTCAGCCCCAGCATTTT